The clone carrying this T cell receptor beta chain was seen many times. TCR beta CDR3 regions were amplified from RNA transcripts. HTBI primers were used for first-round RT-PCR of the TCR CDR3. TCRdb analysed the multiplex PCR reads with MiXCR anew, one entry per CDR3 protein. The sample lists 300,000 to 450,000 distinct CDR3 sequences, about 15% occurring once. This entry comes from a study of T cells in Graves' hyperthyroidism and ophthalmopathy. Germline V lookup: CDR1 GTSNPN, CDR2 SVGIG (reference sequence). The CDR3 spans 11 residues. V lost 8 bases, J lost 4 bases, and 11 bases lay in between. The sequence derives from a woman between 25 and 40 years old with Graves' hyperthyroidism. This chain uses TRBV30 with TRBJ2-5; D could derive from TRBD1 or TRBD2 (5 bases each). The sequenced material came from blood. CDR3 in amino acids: CAHGTSETQYF. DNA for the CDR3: TGTGCCCACGGGACCTCAGAGACCCAGTACTTC.